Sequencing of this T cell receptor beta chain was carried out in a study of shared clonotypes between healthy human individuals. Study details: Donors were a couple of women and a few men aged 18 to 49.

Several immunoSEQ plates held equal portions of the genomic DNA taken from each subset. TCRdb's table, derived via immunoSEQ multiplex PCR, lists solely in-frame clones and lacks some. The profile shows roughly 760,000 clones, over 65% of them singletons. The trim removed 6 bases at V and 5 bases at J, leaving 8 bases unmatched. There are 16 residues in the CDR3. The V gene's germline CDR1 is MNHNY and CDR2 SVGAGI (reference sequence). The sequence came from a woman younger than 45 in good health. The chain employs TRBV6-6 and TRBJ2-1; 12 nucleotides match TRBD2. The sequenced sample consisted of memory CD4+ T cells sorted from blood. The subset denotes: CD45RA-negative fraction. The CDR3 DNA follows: TGTGCCAGCAGCGGAGGCAGACTAGCGGGGGACAATGAGCAGTTCTTC. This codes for CASSGGRLAGDNEQFF.